A single sample gave rise to the 2 T cell receptor beta chains below, sequenced in a study of radiotherapy plus CTLA-4 blockade in lung cancer. The assay was immunoSEQ multiplex PCR, and TCRdb's table has in-frame clones only and misses some. The sample carries 85,000 to 120,000 clones, more than 75% recorded once. Specimen: peripheral blood, collected from a patient treated with radiotherapy plus ipilimumab. All receptors derive from a human donor with non-small cell lung cancer that progressed on radiotherapy plus ipilimumab. Some clones in this sample may be carry-over from other donors' samples.

Remarks on this clone: At one of its ends the junction is not consistent with the germline gene, which may arise from a read error. The V and J genes are TRBV7-7 and TRBJ2-3; TRBD2 agrees at 7 bases. CDR1 is SSHAT and CDR2 is FNYEAQ in the germline V gene (reference sequence). The CDR3 consists of 14 residues. CDR3 in DNA: TGTGCTAGCACCCGACTAGCCAAAACAGATACGCAGTATTTT. Translated: CASTRLAKTDTQYF.

This rearrangement joins TRBV6-1 to TRBJ2-1; possibly TRBD1 for D (6 bases). Deletions cut 4 bases from V and 5 bases from J, with 9 bases between. CDR1 is MNHNS and CDR2 is SASEGT in the germline V gene. The CDR3 is 13 residues long. In nucleotides, the CDR3 is TGTGCCAGCAGTGTCGGGACACACAATGAGCAGTTCTTC. This translates into CASSVGTHNEQFF.